This TCR beta chain was obtained from a study of CXCR3-negative and CXCR3-positive naive CD8 T cells. 5' RACE that incorporated UMI labels was used to prepare the TRB cDNA libraries. Using the 5' RACE reads, TCRdb records one entry per CDR3 protein without DNA. The sample data list 150,000 or so distinct CDR3 sequences. Regarding the study as a whole: Naive cells that were CXCR3-positive had more hydrophobic TRB CDR3s (compared with CXCR3-negative naive cells).

Concerning this clonotype: Antigen unknown.

The CDR3 contains 11 residues. In germline, CDR1 is SQVTM, CDR2 ANQGSEA. This clonotype was obtained from a human donor in good health. Some clones in this sample may be carry-over from other donors' samples. The V gene is TRBV29-1, the J gene TRBJ1-2; lacking DNA, the TRBD1 call made by TCRdb goes unchecked. Sequencing was performed on naive CXCR3+ CD8+ T cells from blood. The subset here: CD45RO-CCR7+CD27+CD95- naive CD8+ T cells expressing CXCR3 (TNR3+). The CDR3 region is CTGTTDYGYTF.